The 12 T cell receptor beta chains given below trace back to one sample, sequenced in a study of cytomegalovirus exposure and HLA in healthy donors. 13 Jbeta primers and 60 Vbeta primers were used for the PCR. Sequencing was performed with immunoSEQ multiplex PCR; in TCRdb, only in-frame clones are kept and a portion is missing. The sample has 95,000 to 130,000 clones, approximately 70% seen once. Sequenced material: PBMCs. The receptor set was obtained from a woman between 40 and 55 years old in good health and CMV-seropositive.

The V and J genes are TRBV11-3 and TRBJ2-3; the match to TRBD2 covers 7 bases. Per germline, CDR1 SGHNT and CDR2 YENEEA. The length of the CDR3 is 14 residues. The V gene end was trimmed by 5 bases and the J gene end by 3 bases; junction bases not matched to a gene: 5. The CDR3 loop is CASSPAAGTDTQYF. The DNA for the CDR3 is TGTGCCAGCAGCCCGGCAGCGGGAACAGATACGCAGTATTTT.

This chain joins TRBV4-1 and TRBJ1-2; D gene uncertain. Between the trimmed V and J ends, which lost 2 bases and 6 bases, there was a span of 13 bases. The germline V gene has CDR1 MGHRA and CDR2 YSYEKL. The CDR3 spans 14 residues. Here the CDR3 DNA reads TGCGCCAGCAGCCAACAACGCTGGTCGGATGGCTACACCTTC. Protein sequence: CASSQQRWSDGYTF.

This clone was detected only once. The same CDR3 also results from other DNA sequences found in this sample. The genes are TRBV29-1 and TRBJ2-7; D is perhaps TRBD2 (6 bases). The V and J ends lost 3 bases and 3 bases respectively, with 6 bases between them. The CDR3 length is 11 residues. Germline V gene data show CDR1 as SQVTM and CDR2 as ANQGSEA. CDR3 region: CSVERDYEQYF. CDR3 in DNA: TGCAGCGTTGAGCGGGACTACGAGCAGTACTTC.

This chain uses TRBV19 with TRBJ2-1; 8 bases are shared with TRBD2. Germline V gene sequence: CDR1 LNHDA, CDR2 SQIVND (reference sequence). The length of the CDR3 is 15 residues. J gave up 2 bases and V 3 bases, and 3 bases lay outside the gene matches. The CDR3: CASSMIAGPYNEQFF. Written as DNA, the CDR3 is TGTGCCAGTAGTATGATAGCGGGACCCTACAATGAGCAGTTCTTC.

This chain joins TRBV27 and TRBJ2-1, with a weak D call TRBD2 (5 bases). Trimming left V 3 bases short and J 6 bases short, with 24 bases between. Germline lookup yields CDR1 MNHEY and CDR2 SMNVEV (reference sequence). The length of the CDR3 is 18 residues. CDR3 in DNA: TGTGCCAGCAGTTTTTCTTACCACCGGACTGTTCATGGCAATGAGCAGTTCTTC. This encodes CASSFSYHRTVHGNEQFF.

This clone was counted between two and nine times. The chain uses TRBV6-5 and TRBJ1-2; 8 bases align to TRBD1. This CDR3 contains 12 residues. The germline V gene has CDR1 MNHEY and CDR2 SVGAGI. Unmatched junction bases numbered 4, after V lost 5 bases and J lost 8 bases. The CDR3 loop is CASSPYRGGYTF. As DNA, the CDR3 is TGTGCCAGCAGTCCCTACAGGGGGGGCTACACCTTC.

The J gene is TRBJ2-1, the V gene TRBV5-1; the D gene is possibly TRBD2 (6 bases). This CDR3 is 14 amino acids long. The V end was cut by 9 bases, the J end by 6 bases, with 19 bases between. Germline values: CDR1 SGHRS, CDR2 YFSETQ. CDR3 sequence: CATSQRVEVNEQFF. The CDR3 DNA reads as TGCGCCACCTCTCAGCGGGTAGAAGTCAATGAGCAGTTCTTC.

J is TRBJ2-7 and V is TRBV5-8; no clear D gene. Germline V gene sequence: CDR1 SGHTS, CDR2 YDEGEE. The germline V and J ends were trimmed by 2 bases and 0 bases, with 12 bases remaining between them. The CDR3 runs to 15 residues. The CDR3 reads CASSFRALDSYEQYF. CDR3 nucleotide sequence: TGTGCCAGCAGCTTCCGAGCGTTGGACTCCTACGAGCAGTACTTC.

The rearrangement joins TRBV4-2 to TRBJ2-3; 13 nucleotides line up with TRBD2. This CDR3 contains 18 residues. Trimming removed 6 bases from V and 0 bases from J; junction bases left unmatched: 9. Germline V gives CDR1 LGHNA, CDR2 YNFKEQ. The CDR3 DNA is TGTGCCAGCAGTCGTGGGACTAGCGGGGAGAGAAGCACAGATACGCAGTATTTT. Amino acids: CASSRGTSGERSTDTQYF.

V is TRBV5-1 and J is TRBJ2-2; D is perhaps TRBD2 (5 bases). CDR3 length: 16 residues. The V end was cut by 1 base, the J end by 3 bases, with 13 bases between. Germline CDR1 SGHRS, CDR2 YFSETQ. For the CDR3, the DNA is TGCGCCAGCAGCTTGCTTCCGGGATTGGACACCGGGGAGCTGTTTTTT. Its translation is CASSLLPGLDTGELFF.

The rearrangement joins TRBV19 to TRBJ2-5; TRBD1 is a possible D gene (6 bases). V gave up 5 bases and J gave up 2 bases, with 15 bases separating them. Per germline, CDR1 LNHDA and CDR2 SQIVND (reference sequence). The CDR3 is 15 residues long. The CDR3 coding sequence is TGTGCCAGTAGTTCGAGGGACACGTTTCAAGAGACCCAGTACTTC. Its translation: CASSSRDTFQETQYF.

The rearrangement uses TRBV4-1 and TRBJ2-3; 9 positions agree with TRBD1. Unmatched junction bases numbered 9, after V lost 8 bases and J lost 0 bases. The CDR3 has 16 residues. Germline loops: CDR1 MGHRA, CDR2 YSYEKL. The DNA for the CDR3 is TGCGCCAGCCAGGACCTTGGACAGGGGAGCACAGATACGCAGTATTTT. It is translated as CASQDLGQGSTDTQYF.